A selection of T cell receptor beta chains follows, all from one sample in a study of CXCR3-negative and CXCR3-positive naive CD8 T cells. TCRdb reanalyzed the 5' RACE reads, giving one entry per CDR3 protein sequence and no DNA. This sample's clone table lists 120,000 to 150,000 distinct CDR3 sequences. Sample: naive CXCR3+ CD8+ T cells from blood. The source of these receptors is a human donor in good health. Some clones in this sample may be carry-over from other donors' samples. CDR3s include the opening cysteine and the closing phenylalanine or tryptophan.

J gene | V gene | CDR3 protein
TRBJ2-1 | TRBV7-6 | CASSLEGSGQGDYEQFF
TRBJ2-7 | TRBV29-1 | CSVEGGVETYEQYF
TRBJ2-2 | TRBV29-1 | CSVLGPGTGELFF
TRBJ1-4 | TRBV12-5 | CASGPPSQGVGEKLFF
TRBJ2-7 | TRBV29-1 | CSVVRGGTYEQYF
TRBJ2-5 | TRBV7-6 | CASSSVFGQGHETQYF
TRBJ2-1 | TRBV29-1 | CSASLYRQLYNEQFF
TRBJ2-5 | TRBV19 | CASPTGMPQETQYF
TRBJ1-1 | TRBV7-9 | CASSAGQANTEAFF
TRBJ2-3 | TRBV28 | CASSLWGDSTDTQYF